This entry features one TCR beta chain sequence. Its target is unknown. One junction end does not reproduce the germline sequence, and a read error may be involved. The sample is drawn from a study of blood T cells in healthy people across ages. The overall study: Every two T cells gave about one barcoded beta molecule via template switching.

Primers used in a second PCR of about 6 to 12 cycles were a sample-barcoded 5' primer and a J-beta primer mix. TCRdb re-derived calls from the 5' RACE reads in MiXCR, one entry per CDR3 protein. The sample has about 590,000 distinct CDR3 sequences; approximately 30% are singletons. Drawn from each donor were 8.5 to 10 milliliters of peripheral blood. CDR3 length: 14 amino acids. Per germline, CDR1 MNHEY and CDR2 SVGAGI. Points from the study as a whole: Long-lived donors exceeded aged donors in naive CD4+ cells and diversity. For the donors, CMV status was unknown and possibly confounded expanded clonotype changes.

The chain links TRBV6-5 to TRBJ2-3; D ambiguous. This receptor was taken from an elderly woman in good health. The sequenced sample was blood. The chain's CDR3 is CAGSYQPLLNTQYF. The CDR3 DNA follows: TGTGCCGGCAGTTACCAACCCCTCTTAAATACGCAGTATTTT.